One sample yielded the 24 T cell receptor beta chains listed below, sequenced in a study of T-cell memory formation after mild COVID-19. TCRdb re-analysed the 5' RACE reads in MiXCR, keeping a single row per CDR3 protein. Here the sample spans some 410,000 distinct CDR3 sequences, less than 25% being singletons. The specimen was PBMCs or a T cell subset sorted from them (not recorded which). The receptors here all came from an adult woman who had mild COVID-19 (a few samples of this study predate the infection). Cell type and time point are not known.

The rearrangement joins TRBV7-9 to TRBJ1-4; D perhaps matches TRBD1 (5 bases). Trimming removed 3 bases from V and 3 bases from J, with 17 bases in between. This CDR3 has 17 amino acids. CDR1 SEHNR and CDR2 FQNEAQ come from the germline V gene (reference sequence). CDR3 loop: CASSLDRGGASNEKLFF. CDR3 bases: TGTGCCAGCAGCTTGGACCGGGGGGGTGCCTCTAATGAAAAACTGTTTTTT.

This clonotype was observed a few times. This chain connects TRBV4-2 to TRBJ2-1, with 7 bases matching TRBD2. After removal of 5 bases from V and 6 bases from J, the junction contained 13 bases not matched to a gene. The length of the CDR3 is 16 residues. Germline V lookup: CDR1 LGHNA, CDR2 YNFKEQ. In nucleotides, the CDR3 is TGTGCCAGCAGCTACAGGACCGGGACTACCTTCAATGAGCAGTTCTTC. Its translation is CASSYRTGTTFNEQFF.

This sequence joins TRBV4-2 and TRBJ1-4, with TRBD1 matching over 7 bases. Trimming cost V 4 bases and J 8 bases; bases outside gene matches: 7. Germline values: CDR1 LGHNA, CDR2 YNFKEQ. The CDR3 has 14 amino acids. The CDR3 loop is CASSPGTEWEKLFF. CDR3 sequence (DNA): TGTGCCAGCAGCCCCGGGACAGAGTGGGAAAAACTGTTTTTT.

This chain joins TRBV20-1 and TRBJ2-7; D is unclear. The CDR3 extends over 13 amino acids. Trimming removed 1 base at V and 2 bases at J, with 9 bases between. CDR1 and CDR2 (germline): DFQATT, SNEGSKA (reference sequence). The CDR3: CSARGGTPYEQYF. For the CDR3, the DNA is TGCAGTGCTAGAGGTGGAACTCCCTACGAGCAGTACTTC.

Only a few counts were recorded for this clonotype. This chain connects TRBV12-3 or TRBV12-4 to TRBJ2-5; the D gene is possibly TRBD1 (6 bases). The CDR3 runs 14 residues. V was shortened by 4 bases and J by 1 base, with 10 bases between the two germline ends. Here the CDR3 DNA reads TGTGCCAGCAGTTCCCGGACAGCCCAAGAGACCCAGTACTTC. It yields the protein CASSSRTAQETQYF.

Ten or more counts support this clonotype. CDR3 nucleotides: TGTGCCAGCAGTTTAACTAGCGGGGCGCCCGGGCTCTCCTACAATGAGCAGTTCTTC. Its translation is CASSLTSGAPGLSYNEQFF. The chain recombines TRBV27 with TRBJ2-1; 10 nucleotides align to TRBD2. V shed 2 bases, J shed 0 bases, and the junction held 10 bases outside the gene matches. In germline, CDR1 is MNHEY, CDR2 SMNVEV (reference sequence). The CDR3 spans 19 residues.

The rearrangement uses TRBV4-1 and TRBJ1-1, with D hard to call. This CDR3 spans 15 amino acids. CDR1 is MGHRA and CDR2 is YSYEKL in the germline V gene. The V end was cut by 1 base, the J end by 5 bases, with 14 bases between. The CDR3 DNA is TGCGCCAGCAGCCAAGTCCCAACCGCGAGGACTGAAGCTTTCTTT. Its translation: CASSQVPTARTEAFF.

The chain employs TRBV20-1 and TRBJ2-3; TRBD2 agrees at 7 bases. The ends lost 0 bases at V and 2 bases at J; junction bases unmatched: 8. The CDR3 runs 16 residues. Germline V gene data show CDR1 as DFQATT and CDR2 as SNEGSKA (reference sequence). As DNA, the CDR3 is TGCAGTGCTAGAGATCTCGGGACTATGAACACAGATACGCAGTATTTT. It codes for CSARDLGTMNTDTQYF.

This sequence joins TRBV20-1 and TRBJ2-7; TRBD1 is a possible D gene (6 bases). This CDR3 comprises 15 residues. The germline V and J ends were trimmed by 3 bases and 2 bases, with 17 bases remaining between them. Germline assignment: CDR1 DFQATT and CDR2 SNEGSKA (reference sequence). The CDR3: CSASQQGWTTYEQYF. As DNA, the CDR3 is TGCAGTGCTAGCCAACAGGGATGGACGACCTACGAGCAGTACTTC.

This clonotype was picked up a small number of times. The V gene is TRBV29-1, the J gene TRBJ2-2, with a tentative D call TRBD1 (6 bases). Trimming cost V 4 bases and J 8 bases, with 14 bases left between them. The CDR3 runs 13 residues. In germline, CDR1 is SQVTM, CDR2 ANQGSEA. This chain's CDR3 is CSVAPTGPGELFF. The CDR3 region has the DNA TGCAGCGTTGCCCCGACAGGCCCGGGGGAGCTGTTTTTT.

The chain uses TRBV7-9 and TRBJ1-2; D may be TRBD1 (6 bases). V lost 2 bases and J lost 4, with 14 bases in between. Germline V gene data show CDR1 as SEHNR and CDR2 as FQNEAQ (reference sequence). The CDR3 is 15 amino acids. The CDR3 nucleotides read TGTGCCAGCAGCTTAACGGGGGACATTGGCTATGGCTACACCTTC. It specifies CASSLTGDIGYGYTF. Combining the CDR3 with reference TRBV7-9 and TRBJ1-2 gives the whole variable domain DTGVSQNPRHKITKRGQNVTFRCDPISEHNRLYWYRQTLGQGPEFLTYFQNEAQLEKSRLLSDRFSAERPKGSFSTLEIQRTEQGDSAMYLCASSLTGDIGYGYTFGSGTRLTVV.

The CDR3 sequence is CSATGDTDTQYF. The CDR3 nucleotides are TGCAGCGCCACAGGGGACACAGATACGCAGTATTTT. The chain recombines TRBV29-1 with TRBJ2-3; the match to TRBD1 covers 7 bases. CDR1 and CDR2 (germline): SQVTM, ANQGSEA. The CDR3 runs 12 residues. J gave up 2 bases and V 7 bases, and 3 bases lay outside the gene matches.

The gene calls are TRBV4-3 and TRBJ1-6, with D possibly matching TRBD1 (6 bases). Trimming left V 0 bases short and J 15 bases short, with 12 bases between. The germline gives CDR1 LGHNA, CDR2 YSLEER. The CDR3 covers 13 residues. The CDR3 region has the DNA TGCGCCAGCAGCCAAGATAGGGGGATCTTCCTCCACTTT. It yields the protein CASSQDRGIFLHF.

The V and J genes are TRBV9 and TRBJ2-3; unclear D gene. V was clipped by 2 bases and J by 2 bases, with 3 bases between them. CDR3 size: 12 residues. Per the germline V gene, CDR1 is SGDLS and CDR2 is YYNGEE. CDR3 loop: CASSVDTDTQYF. For the CDR3, the DNA is TGTGCCAGCAGCGTCGACACAGATACGCAGTATTTT. The entire variable domain, with the rest obtained from reference TRBV9 and TRBJ2-3, is as follows: DSGVTQTPKHLITATGQRVTLRCSPRSGDLSVYWYQQSLDQGLQFLIQYYNGEERAKGNILERFSAQQFPDLHSELNLSSLELGDSALYFCASSVDTDTQYFGPGTRLTVL.

This rearrangement joins TRBV2 to TRBJ2-1; TRBD1 is a possible D gene (6 bases). Between the trimmed V and J ends, which lost 6 bases and 5 bases, there was a span of 14 bases. This CDR3 contains 14 residues. Germline V CDR1 and CDR2: SNHLY, FYNNEI. CDR3 sequence (DNA): TGTGCCAGCAGCCCTATTACAGGGAACAATGAGCAGTTCTTC. Residues: CASSPITGNNEQFF.

The rearrangement links TRBV18 to TRBJ1-1; no firm D call. The germline V gene has CDR1 KGHSH and CDR2 LQKENI. Between the trimmed V and J ends, which lost 2 bases and 1 base, there was a span of 14 bases. This CDR3 is 16 amino acids long. The CDR3 DNA reads TGTGCCAGCTCACCAAACCAGATCAAGGAGAACACTGAAGCTTTCTTT. It translates to CASSPNQIKENTEAFF. Based on the CDR3 plus reference TRBV18 and TRBJ1-1, the full variable domain is NAGVMQNPRHLVRRRGQEARLRCSPMKGHSHVYWYRQLPEEGLKFMVYLQKENIIDESGMPKERFSAEFPKEGPSILRIQQVVRGDSAAYFCASSPNQIKENTEAFFGQGTRLTVV.

This clonotype was detected only a few times. The rearrangement joins TRBV5-1 to TRBJ2-5; TRBD2 aligns across 7 bases. The J segment lost 5 bases and the V segment lost 4 bases, leaving 8 bases of the junction unmatched. The germline V gene has CDR1 SGHRS and CDR2 YFSETQ. CDR3 length: 14 residues. The CDR3 sequence is CASSQPREGETQYF. In nucleotides, the CDR3 is TGCGCCAGCAGCCAACCCAGGGAGGGGGAGACCCAGTACTTC.

In regard to this clonotype: One junction end does not reproduce the germline sequence, and a read error may be involved. The CDR3 here is CASSEATSGGYYEQYF. Here the CDR3 DNA reads TGTGCCAGCAGCGAAGCAACTAGCGGGGGCTACTACGAGCAGTACTTC. The rearrangement links TRBV2 to TRBJ2-7, with TRBD2 matching over 11 bases. This CDR3 is built from 16 residues. Germline V gene lookup returns CDR1 SNHLY and CDR2 FYNNEI. The whole variable domain, filled in from reference TRBV2 and TRBJ2-7, reads EPEVTQTPSHQVTQMGQEVILRCVPISNHLYFYWYRQILGQKVEFLVSFYNNEISEKSEIFDDQFSVERPDGSNFTLKIRSTKLEDSAMYFCASSEATSGGYYEQYFGPGTRLTVT.

This clonotype has more than one count but fewer than ten. V and J are TRBV12-3 or TRBV12-4 and TRBJ1-1, with D possibly being TRBD1 (6 bases). The CDR3 consists of 14 residues. The V end lost 1 base, the J end lost 4 bases, and 10 bases lay between the germline ends. The CDR3 region is CASSLDRDGTEAFF. DNA for the CDR3: TGTGCCAGCAGTTTAGACAGGGATGGCACTGAAGCTTTCTTT.

The CDR3, as DNA: TGTGCCAGCAGCTCCGATCGGGTTCGGTTCTTC. It yields the protein CASSSDRVRFF. The chain is built from TRBV7-2 and TRBJ2-1; D remains unclear. Per the germline V gene, CDR1 is SGHTA and CDR2 is FQGNSA. The CDR3 extends over 11 amino acids. V was cut by 4 bases and J by 15 bases, with 13 bases left in between.

The chain is built from TRBV18 and TRBJ1-1; tentative D call: TRBD1 (5 bases). The CDR3 runs 15 residues. Trimming removed 0 bases from V and 1 base from J, with 9 bases in between. The germline V gene has CDR1 KGHSH and CDR2 LQKENI. The CDR3 reads CASSPPNGANTEAFF. Here the CDR3 DNA reads TGTGCCAGCTCACCACCGAACGGGGCGAACACTGAAGCTTTCTTT.

This clonotype has more than one count but fewer than ten. This chain uses TRBV7-9 with TRBJ2-7; 8 bases map to TRBD1. J lost 2 bases, V lost 5 bases, and 5 bases had no gene match. CDR1 is SEHNR, CDR2 FQNEAQ, per germline (reference sequence). CDR3 length equals 14 residues. In DNA, the CDR3 is TGTGCCAGCAGCCCAGGGGGCAGGCCCTACGAGCAGTACTTC. Its protein product is CASSPGGRPYEQYF.

This chain connects TRBV6-5 to TRBJ2-7; 7 bases fit TRBD1. V shed 2 bases and J 5 bases; nucleotides not matched to a gene: 9. The length of the CDR3 is 15 residues. Germline CDR1 MNHEY, CDR2 SVGAGI. Here the CDR3 DNA reads TGTGCCAGCAGTTACGAGGGACAGTCGAACGACGAGCAGTACTTC. This gives the protein CASSYEGQSNDEQYF.

The rearrangement uses TRBV7-9 and TRBJ1-3, with TRBD1 matching over 7 bases. The CDR3 is 16 amino acids. Germline V gene data show CDR1 as SEHNR and CDR2 as FQNEAQ (reference sequence). Losses at the gene ends were 5 bases for V and 7 bases for J; bases not matched to a gene: 14. CDR3 amino acids: CASSRPPGDSENTIYF. The CDR3 DNA is TGTGCCAGCAGCCGTCCCCCGGGGGACAGTGAGAACACCATATATTTT.